This T cell receptor (beta chain) appears in the sequencing data of a study of control samples from healthy donors and cancer patients. Trimming left V 3 bases short and J 0 bases short, with 19 bases between. This CDR3 is 19 amino acids long. Germline V gives CDR1 SGHTS, CDR2 YDEGEE. Data came from immunoSEQ multiplex PCR; TCRdb stores just in-frame clones and leaves some out. The data contain approximately 100,000 clones, roughly 91% of them seen just once; the ten biggest clones take up under 20%. What was sequenced was blood. The source is a woman in her forties or fifties in good health. This chain uses TRBV5-8 with TRBJ2-6; no firm D call. This CDR3 reads CASSSRPWQKFSGANVLTF. CDR3 DNA: TGTGCCAGCAGCTCCAGGCCGTGGCAGAAATTCTCTGGGGCCAACGTCCTGACTTTC.